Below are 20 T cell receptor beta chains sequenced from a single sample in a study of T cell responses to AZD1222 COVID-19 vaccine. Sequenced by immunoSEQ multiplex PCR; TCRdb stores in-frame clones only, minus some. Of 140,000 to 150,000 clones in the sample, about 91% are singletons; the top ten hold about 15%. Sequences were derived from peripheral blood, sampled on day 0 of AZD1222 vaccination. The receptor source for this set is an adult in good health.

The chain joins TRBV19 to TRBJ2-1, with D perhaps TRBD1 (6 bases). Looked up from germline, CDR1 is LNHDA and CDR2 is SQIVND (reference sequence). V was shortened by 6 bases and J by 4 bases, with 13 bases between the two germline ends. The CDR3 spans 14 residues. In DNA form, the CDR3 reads TGTGCCAGTAGCCCGACAGGTTTTTACAATGAGCAGTTCTTC. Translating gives CASSPTGFYNEQFF.

The CDR3 sequence: CARPAAINQPQHF. The CDR3 bases are TGCGCCAGACCGGCCGCTATCAATCAGCCCCAGCATTTT. J is TRBJ1-5 and V is TRBV10-1; D remains ambiguous. V was cut by 9 bases and J by 3 bases, with 12 bases left in between. CDR3 length equals 13 residues. Per germline, CDR1 WNHNN and CDR2 SYGVQD (reference sequence).

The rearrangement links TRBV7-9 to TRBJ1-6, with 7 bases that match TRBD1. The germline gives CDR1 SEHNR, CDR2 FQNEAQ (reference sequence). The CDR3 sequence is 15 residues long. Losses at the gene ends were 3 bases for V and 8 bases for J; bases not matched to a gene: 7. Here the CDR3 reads CASSFIDRVHSPLHF. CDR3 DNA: TGTGCCAGCAGCTTCATCGACAGGGTACATTCACCCCTCCACTTT. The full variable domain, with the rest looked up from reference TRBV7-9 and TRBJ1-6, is DTGVSQNPRHKITKRGQNVTFRCDPISEHNRLYWYRQTLGQGPEFLTYFQNEAQLEKSRLLSDRFSAERPKGSFSTLEIQRTEQGDSAMYLCASSFIDRVHSPLHFGNGTRLTVT.

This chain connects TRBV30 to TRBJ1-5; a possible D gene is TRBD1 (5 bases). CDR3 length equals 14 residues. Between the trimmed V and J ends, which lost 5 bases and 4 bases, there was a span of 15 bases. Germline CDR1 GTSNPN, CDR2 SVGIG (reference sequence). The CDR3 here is CAWGGFPPNQPQHF. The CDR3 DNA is TGTGCCTGGGGGGGGTTTCCTCCTAATCAGCCCCAGCATTTT.

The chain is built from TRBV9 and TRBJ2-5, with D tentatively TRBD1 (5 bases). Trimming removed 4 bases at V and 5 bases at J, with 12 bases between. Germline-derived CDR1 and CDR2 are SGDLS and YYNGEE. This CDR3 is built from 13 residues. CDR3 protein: CASSKGVGETQYF. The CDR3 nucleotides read TGTGCCAGCAGCAAAGGGGTGGGGGAGACCCAGTACTTC.

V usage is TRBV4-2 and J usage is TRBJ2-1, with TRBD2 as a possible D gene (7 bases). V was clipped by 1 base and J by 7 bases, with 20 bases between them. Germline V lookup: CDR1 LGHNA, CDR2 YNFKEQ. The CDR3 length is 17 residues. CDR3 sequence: CASSQAIRGGFENEQFF. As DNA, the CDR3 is TGTGCCAGCAGCCAAGCTATCCGCGGGGGCTTCGAAAATGAGCAGTTCTTC.

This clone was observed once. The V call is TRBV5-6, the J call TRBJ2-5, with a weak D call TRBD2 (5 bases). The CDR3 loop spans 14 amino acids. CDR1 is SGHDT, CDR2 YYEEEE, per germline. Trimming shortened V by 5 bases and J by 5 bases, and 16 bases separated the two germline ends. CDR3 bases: TGTGCCAGCAGAAGTAGCGCCCTATGGGAGACCCAGTACTTC. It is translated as CASRSSALWETQYF.

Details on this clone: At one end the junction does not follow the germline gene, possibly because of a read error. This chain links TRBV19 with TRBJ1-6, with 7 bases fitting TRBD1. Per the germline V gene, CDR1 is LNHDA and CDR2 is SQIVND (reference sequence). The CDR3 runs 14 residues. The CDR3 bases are TGTGTCAGTAGTTACAGGGGCCATAATTCACCCCTCCACTTT. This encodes CVSSYRGHNSPLHF.

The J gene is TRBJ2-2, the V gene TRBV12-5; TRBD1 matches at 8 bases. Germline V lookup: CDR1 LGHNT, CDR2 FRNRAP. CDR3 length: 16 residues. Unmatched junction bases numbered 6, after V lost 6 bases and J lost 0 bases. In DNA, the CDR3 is TGTGCTAGTGGGGACAGGGTGGGGACGAACACCGGGGAGCTGTTTTTT. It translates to CASGDRVGTNTGELFF.

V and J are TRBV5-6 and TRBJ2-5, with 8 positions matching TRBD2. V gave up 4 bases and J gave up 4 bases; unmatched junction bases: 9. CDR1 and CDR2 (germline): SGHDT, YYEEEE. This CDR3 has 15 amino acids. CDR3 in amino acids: CASSPRGATAETQYF. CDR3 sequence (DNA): TGTGCCAGCAGCCCGCGGGGGGCGACCGCAGAGACCCAGTACTTC. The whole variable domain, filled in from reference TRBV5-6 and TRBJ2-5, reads DAGVTQSPTHLIKTRGQQVTLRCSPKSGHDTVSWYQQALGQGPQFIFQYYEEEERQRGNFPDRFSGHQFPNYSSELNVNALLLGDSALYLCASSPRGATAETQYFGPGTRLLVL.

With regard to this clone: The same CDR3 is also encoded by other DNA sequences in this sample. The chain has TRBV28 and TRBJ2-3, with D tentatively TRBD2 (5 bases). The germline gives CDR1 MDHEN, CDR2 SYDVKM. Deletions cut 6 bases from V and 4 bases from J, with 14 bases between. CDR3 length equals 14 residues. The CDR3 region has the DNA TGTGCCAGCAGACGGGGTGGGTTGGCAGATACGCAGTATTTT. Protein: CASRRGGLADTQYF. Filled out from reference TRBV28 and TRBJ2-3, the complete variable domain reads DVKVTQSSRYLVKRTGEKVFLECVQDMDHENMFWYRQDPGLGLRLIYFSYDVKMKEKGDIPEGYSVSREKKERFSLILESASTNQTSMYLCASRRGGLADTQYFGPGTRLTVL.

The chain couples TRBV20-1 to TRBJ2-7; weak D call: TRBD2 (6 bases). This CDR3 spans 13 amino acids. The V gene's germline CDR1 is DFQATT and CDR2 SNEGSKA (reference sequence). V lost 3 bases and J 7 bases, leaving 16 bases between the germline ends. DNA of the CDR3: TGCAGTGCTAGTACTGAACTAGCTGGGGAGCAGTACTTC. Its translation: CSASTELAGEQYF.

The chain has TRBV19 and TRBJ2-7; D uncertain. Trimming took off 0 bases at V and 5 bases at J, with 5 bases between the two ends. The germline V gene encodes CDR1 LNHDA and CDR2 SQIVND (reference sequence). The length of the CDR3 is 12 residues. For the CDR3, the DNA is TGTGCCAGTAGTATAGATCAGCACGAGCAGTACTTC. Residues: CASSIDQHEQYF. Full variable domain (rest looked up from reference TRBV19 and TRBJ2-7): DGGITQSPKYLFRKEGQNVTLSCEQNLNHDAMYWYRQDPGQGLRLIYYSQIVNDFQKGDIAEGYSVSREKKESFPLTVTSAQKNPTAFYLCASSIDQHEQYFGPGTRLTVT.

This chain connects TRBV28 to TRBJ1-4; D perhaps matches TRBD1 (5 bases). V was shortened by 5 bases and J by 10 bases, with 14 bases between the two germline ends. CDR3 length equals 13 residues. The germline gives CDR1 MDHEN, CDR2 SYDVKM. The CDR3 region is CASSSDVRGKLFF. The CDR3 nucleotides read TGTGCCAGCAGTAGCGACGTGAGGGGAAAACTGTTTTTT.

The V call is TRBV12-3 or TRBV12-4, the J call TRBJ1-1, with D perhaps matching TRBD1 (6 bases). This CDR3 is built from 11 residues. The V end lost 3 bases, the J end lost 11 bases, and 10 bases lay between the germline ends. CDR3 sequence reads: CASSFTQGAFF. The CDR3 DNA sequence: TGTGCCAGCAGTTTCACACAGGGCGCTTTCTTT.

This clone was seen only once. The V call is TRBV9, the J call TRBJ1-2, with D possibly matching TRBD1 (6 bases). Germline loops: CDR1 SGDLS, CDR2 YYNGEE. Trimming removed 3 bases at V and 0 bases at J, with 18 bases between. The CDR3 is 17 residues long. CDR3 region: CASSAALGQLTNYGYTF. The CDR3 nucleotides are TGTGCCAGCAGCGCCGCCCTTGGACAGCTAACTAACTATGGCTACACCTTC. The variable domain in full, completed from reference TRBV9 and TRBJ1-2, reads DSGVTQTPKHLITATGQRVTLRCSPRSGDLSVYWYQQSLDQGLQFLIQYYNGEERAKGNILERFSAQQFPDLHSELNLSSLELGDSALYFCASSAALGQLTNYGYTFGSGTRLTVV.

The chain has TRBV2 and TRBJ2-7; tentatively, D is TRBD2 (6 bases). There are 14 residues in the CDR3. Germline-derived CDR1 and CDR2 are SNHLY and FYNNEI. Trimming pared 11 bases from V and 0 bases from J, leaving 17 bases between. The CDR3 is CAGGTGTPSYEQYF. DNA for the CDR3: TGTGCCGGAGGGACCGGGACCCCCTCCTACGAGCAGTACTTC. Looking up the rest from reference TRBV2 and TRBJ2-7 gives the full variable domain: EPEVTQTPSHQVTQMGQEVILRCVPISNHLYFYWYRQILGQKVEFLVSFYNNEISEKSEIFDDQFSVERPDGSNFTLKIRSTKLEDSAMYFCAGGTGTPSYEQYFGPGTRLTVT.

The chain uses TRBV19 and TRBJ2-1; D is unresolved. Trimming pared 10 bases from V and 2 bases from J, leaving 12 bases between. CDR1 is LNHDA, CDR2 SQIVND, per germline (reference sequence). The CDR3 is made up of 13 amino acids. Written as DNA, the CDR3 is TGTGCCACTACTCTAAACCCCTACAATGAGCAGTTCTTC. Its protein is CATTLNPYNEQFF.

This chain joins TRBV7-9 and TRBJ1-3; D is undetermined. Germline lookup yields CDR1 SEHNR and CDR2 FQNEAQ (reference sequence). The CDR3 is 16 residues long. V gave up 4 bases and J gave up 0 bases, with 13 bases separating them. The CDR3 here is CASSSSHGGSGNTIYF. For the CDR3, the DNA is TGTGCCAGCAGCTCGTCCCACGGAGGCTCTGGAAACACCATATATTTT.

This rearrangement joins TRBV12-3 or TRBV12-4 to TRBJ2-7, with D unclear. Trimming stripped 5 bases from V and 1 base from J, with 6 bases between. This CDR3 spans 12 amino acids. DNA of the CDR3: TGTGCCAGCAGTACAGCTTCCTACGAGCAGTACTTC. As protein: CASSTASYEQYF.